A selection of T cell receptor beta chains follows, all from one sample in a study of CD8 T cells in ankylosing spondylitis. TCRdb processed the 5' RACE reads anew with MiXCR; each CDR3 protein has one entry. The repertoire holds 150,000 to 250,000 distinct CDR3 sequences, with around 13% as singletons. The sequencing input was blood, either unsorted or a sorted T cell fraction (not recorded which). These receptors were obtained from a male donor with ankylosing spondylitis or in good health (not recorded which). Each CDR3 is given with its conserved first and last residue. The D gene is left open where the match is weak. Size tells how often a clone was seen (once, few, many) or the class of an expanded clone, and some rows leave it out.

TRBJ1-1 | - | TRBV7-9 | - | CASSPSTTEAFF | TGTGCCAGCAGCCCCTCAACAACTGAAGCTTTCTTT
TRBJ1-1 | - | TRBV20-1 | - | CSARGGGDTEAFF | TGCAGTGCTAGAGGGGGTGGCGACACTGAAGCTTTCTTT
TRBJ2-1 | - | TRBV12-3/TRBV12-4 | - | CASTSGTTYNEQFF | TGTGCCAGCACCTCCGGGACCACCTACAATGAGCAGTTCTTC
TRBJ1-5 | - | TRBV20-1 | few | CSARPRRGADQPQHF | TGCAGTGCTCGACCACGACGGGGGGCTGATCAGCCCCAGCATTTT
TRBJ2-3 | - | TRBV5-1 | - | CASSLVEPRTDTQYF | TGCGCCAGCAGCTTGGTCGAACCGCGCACAGATACGCAGTATTTT
TRBJ2-7 | - | TRBV3-1 | - | CASSQFGGSYYEQYF | TGTGCCAGCAGCCAGTTTGGCGGTAGCTACTACGAGCAGTACTTC
TRBJ1-6 | - | TRBV25-1 | - | CASSEPRDSPLHF | TGTGCCAGCAGTGAACCCAGGGATTCACCCCTCCACTTT
TRBJ2-4 | - | TRBV14 | many | CASSQGVPGRLAKNIQYF | TGTGCCAGCAGCCAAGGGGTCCCGGGACGGCTAGCCAAAAACATTCAGTACTTC
TRBJ1-1 | - | TRBV9 | few | CASSPTGYGEAFF | TGTGCCAGCAGCCCCACAGGGTATGGGGAAGCTTTCTTT
TRBJ2-3 | TRBD1 | TRBV2 | - | CASSTGQGVDTQYF | TGTGCCAGCAGTACAGGACAGGGAGTTGATACGCAGTATTTT
TRBJ2-2 | - | TRBV12-5 | - | CASGLVLGGANTGELFF | TGTGCTAGTGGTTTGGTACTCGGCGGTGCGAACACCGGGGAGCTGTTTTTT
TRBJ2-5 | TRBD1 | TRBV19 | - | CASSIEGGGETQYF | TGTGCCAGTAGTATAGAAGGGGGCGGTGAGACCCAGTACTTC
TRBJ2-7 | - | TRBV5-5 | - | CASSVEGFGEQYF | TGTGCCAGCAGCGTCGAGGGGTTCGGGGAGCAGTACTTC
TRBJ2-7 | TRBD1 | TRBV4-1 | few | CASSKDRGRPHEQYF | TGCGCCAGCAGCAAGGACAGGGGGCGTCCCCACGAGCAGTACTTC
TRBJ2-1 | - | TRBV5-6 | - | CASSFSDRPLSYNEQFF | TGTGCCAGCAGCTTTTCCGATAGGCCCCTTTCCTACAATGAGCAGTTCTTC
TRBJ1-1 | - | TRBV30 | - | CAWSRDTNTEAFF | TGTGCCTGGAGTCGGGACACGAACACTGAAGCTTTCTTT
TRBJ2-5 | TRBD1 | TRBV29-1 | few | CSVEMDREEGETQYF | TGCAGCGTTGAAATGGACAGGGAGGAGGGAGAGACCCAGTACTTC